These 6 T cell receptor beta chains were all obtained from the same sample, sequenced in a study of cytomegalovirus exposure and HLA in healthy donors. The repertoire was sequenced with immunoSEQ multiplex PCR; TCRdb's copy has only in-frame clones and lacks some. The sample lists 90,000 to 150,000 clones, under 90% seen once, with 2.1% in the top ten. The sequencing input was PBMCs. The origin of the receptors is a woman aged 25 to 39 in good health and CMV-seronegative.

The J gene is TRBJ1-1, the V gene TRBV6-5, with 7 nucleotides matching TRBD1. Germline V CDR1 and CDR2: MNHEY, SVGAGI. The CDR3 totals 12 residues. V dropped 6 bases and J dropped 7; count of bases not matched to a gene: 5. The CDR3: CASRTGEDEAFF. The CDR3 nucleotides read TGTGCCAGCAGAACAGGGGAGGATGAAGCTTTCTTT.

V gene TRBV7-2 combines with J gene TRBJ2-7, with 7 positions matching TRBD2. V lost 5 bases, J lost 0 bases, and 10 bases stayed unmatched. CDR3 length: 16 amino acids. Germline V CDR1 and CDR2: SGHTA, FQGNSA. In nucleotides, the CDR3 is TGTGCCAGCAGCCTAAGGCAAGCGGGATTCTCCTACGAGCAGTACTTC. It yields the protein CASSLRQAGFSYEQYF. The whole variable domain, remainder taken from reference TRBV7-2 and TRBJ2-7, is GAGVSQSPSNKVTEKGKDVELRCDPISGHTALYWYRQSLGQGLEFLIYFQGNSAPDKSGLPSDRFSAERTGGSVSTLTIQRTQQEDSAVYLCASSLRQAGFSYEQYFGPGTRLTVT.

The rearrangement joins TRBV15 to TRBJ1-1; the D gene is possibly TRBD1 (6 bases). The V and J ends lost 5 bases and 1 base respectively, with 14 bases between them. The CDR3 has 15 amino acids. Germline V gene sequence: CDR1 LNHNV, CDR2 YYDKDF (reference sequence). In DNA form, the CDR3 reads TGTGCCACCAGCCGTAAAGACAGGCCGAACACTGAAGCTTTCTTT. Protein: CATSRKDRPNTEAFF.

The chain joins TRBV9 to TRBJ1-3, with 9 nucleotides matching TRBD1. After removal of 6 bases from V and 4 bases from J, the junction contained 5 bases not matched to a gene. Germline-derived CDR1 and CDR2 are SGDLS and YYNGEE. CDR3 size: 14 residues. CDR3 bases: TGTGCCAGCAAGGGAGGACAGGGGGGAAACACCATATATTTT. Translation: CASKGGQGGNTIYF.

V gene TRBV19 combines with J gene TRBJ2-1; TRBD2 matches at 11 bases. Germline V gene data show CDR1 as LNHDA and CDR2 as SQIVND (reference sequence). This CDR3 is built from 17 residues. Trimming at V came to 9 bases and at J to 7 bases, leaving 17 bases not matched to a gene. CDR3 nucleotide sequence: TGTGCCAGGAAGAGTACCCTAGCGGGGGGTCGAGGGAATGAGCAGTTCTTC. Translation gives CARKSTLAGGRGNEQFF.

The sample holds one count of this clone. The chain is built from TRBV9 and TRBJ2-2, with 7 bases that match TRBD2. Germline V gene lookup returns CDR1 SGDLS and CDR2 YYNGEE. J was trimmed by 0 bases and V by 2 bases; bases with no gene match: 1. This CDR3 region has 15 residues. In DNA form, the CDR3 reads TGTGCCAGCAGCGTGGGAGGGGCGAACACCGGGGAGCTGTTTTTT. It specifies CASSVGGANTGELFF.